The TCR beta chain described here comes from a study of CD8+ T cells in alopecia areata. About the research overall: The authors grafted skin from approximately 6-13-month-old C3H/HeJ donors with spontaneous alopecia onto approximately 6-10-week-old female C3H/HeJ mice.

Following extraction, RNA underwent reverse transcription to cDNA, which served as the sequencing template. Method: immunoSEQ multiplex PCR; TCRdb's copy keeps in-frame clones and lacks some. The profile covers around 300,000 clones, none occurring a single time. General study points: Scalp lesions, especially in alopecia totalis/universalis, had higher clonality than normal scalp. Among patients, TCR sharing was less clear than in mice, a difference possibly due in part to HLA diversity in the patient population. Among the cells sequenced in scalp samples are also the resident alphabeta T cells of normal skin.

As concerns this clone: Its target is not known. This may stem from a read error, because a much larger clone lies one nucleotide away. Gene names and germline refer to mouse. The sequenced fragment ends 4 residues before the CDR3 boundary, so the rest is inferred from the germline J gene. Other DNA sequences from this sample encode an identical CDR3 as well.

The V gene lost 2 bases and the J gene lost 0 bases, with 10 bases spanning the gap. Germline CDR1 and CDR2: FNHDT and SITEND (reference sequence). The CDR3 extends over 15 amino acids. The sorting of pooled cutaneous lymph node cells relied on CD4, CD8alpha, NKG2D, NKG2ACE and other markers. The sample was CD4+ T cells sorted from a lymph node. This receptor was taken from a C3H/HeJ mouse with alopecia areata. MHC haplotype of the strain: H2-k. This rearrangement joins TRBV19 to TRBJ2-3; D is perhaps TRBD2 (6 bases). The CDR3 here is CASSIRGTSAETLYF. The part of the CDR3 DNA that was read is TGTGCCAGCAGTATCCGGGGGACTAGTGCAGAA.